The 25 T cell receptor beta chains reported below all come from one sample, sequenced in a study of T cells in Graves' hyperthyroidism and ophthalmopathy. Regions amplified from RNA transcripts were the TCR beta CDR3 regions. TCR CDR3 regions were first amplified by RT-PCR with HTBI primers. TCRdb re-called the multiplex PCR reads through MiXCR, storing one row per CDR3 protein. The table shows under 350,000 distinct CDR3 sequences, with 21% occurring only once. Sequenced sample: blood. These receptors originate from a woman aged 50 to 65 with Graves' hyperthyroidism.

This clonotype occurred many times. The V call is TRBV30, the J call TRBJ2-7, with D tentatively TRBD2 (5 bases). Germline assignment: CDR1 GTSNPN and CDR2 SVGIG (reference sequence). The CDR3 consists of 11 residues. V gave up 6 bases and J gave up 3 bases, with 9 bases separating them. CDR3 bases: TGTGCCTGCAGCGGAGGCTACGAGCAGTACTTC. This translates into CACSGGYEQYF. The whole variable domain, filled in from reference TRBV30 and TRBJ2-7, reads SQTIHQWPATLVQPVGSPLSLECTVEGTSNPNLYWYRQAAGRGLQLLFYSVGIGQISSEVPQNLSASRPQDRQFILSSKKLLLSDSGFYLCACSGGYEQYFGPGTRLTVT.

This clonotype showed up many times. The chain combines TRBV28 with TRBJ1-2; 8 bases align to TRBD1. The germline V gene has CDR1 MDHEN and CDR2 SYDVKM. Losses at the gene ends were 3 bases for V and 5 bases for J; bases not matched to a gene: 5. The length of the CDR3 is 14 residues. CDR3 nucleotides: TGTGCCAGCAGTTTGACAGGGGACTTTTATGGCTACACCTTC. As protein: CASSLTGDFYGYTF.

The genes are TRBV5-1 and TRBJ2-1; 8 bases fit TRBD1. V shed 5 bases, J shed 4 bases, and the junction held 5 bases outside the gene matches. This CDR3 is built from 14 residues. Germline-derived CDR1 and CDR2 are SGHRS and YFSETQ. The CDR3 is CASRWGQEYNEQFF. The CDR3 DNA sequence: TGCGCCAGCAGGTGGGGACAGGAGTACAATGAGCAGTTCTTC.

V is TRBV7-9 and J is TRBJ1-1, with a possible D match to TRBD1 (6 bases). V was pared by 1 base and J by 5 bases, with 11 bases between. Per germline, CDR1 SEHNR and CDR2 FQNEAQ (reference sequence). The length of the CDR3 is 14 residues. The CDR3 DNA sequence: TGTGCCAGCAGCTTAGTGGGGGGCCGGACTGAAGCTTTCTTT. The encoded protein is CASSLVGGRTEAFF. Variable domain in full (rest from reference TRBV7-9 and TRBJ1-1): DTGVSQNPRHKITKRGQNVTFRCDPISEHNRLYWYRQTLGQGPEFLTYFQNEAQLEKSRLLSDRFSAERPKGSFSTLEIQRTEQGDSAMYLCASSLVGGRTEAFFGQGTRLTVV.

This clonotype was observed many times. The rearrangement links TRBV3-1 to TRBJ1-1; D is uncertain. Germline lookup yields CDR1 LGHDT and CDR2 YNNKEL (reference sequence). Between the trimmed V and J ends, which lost 0 bases and 1 base, there was a span of 9 bases. The CDR3 has 15 amino acids. The CDR3 loop is CASSQDWRGNTEAFF. DNA of the CDR3: TGTGCCAGCAGCCAAGATTGGAGAGGGAACACTGAAGCTTTCTTT.

This clonotype was seen at least ten times. The V and J genes are TRBV5-1 and TRBJ2-3; 9 bases align to TRBD2. CDR1 SGHRS and CDR2 YFSETQ come from the germline V gene. The CDR3 consists of 15 residues. The ends lost 2 bases at V and 5 bases at J; junction bases unmatched: 6. Here the CDR3 DNA reads TGCGCCAGCAGCTTTAATAGCGGGAGAGGAGATACGCAGTATTTT. This encodes CASSFNSGRGDTQYF.

This clonotype was observed a few times. The chain recombines TRBV5-1 with TRBJ2-2; TRBD2 matches at 9 bases. With 5 bases clipped from V and 4 bases from J, the junction kept 12 bases outside the gene matches. The CDR3 is made up of 17 amino acids. Germline V gene lookup returns CDR1 SGHRS and CDR2 YFSETQ. CDR3 amino acids: CASSYSSRGGSTGELFF. CDR3 DNA sequence: TGCGCCAGCAGTTACTCCTCGCGGGGGGGCAGCACCGGGGAGCTGTTTTTT.

This clonotype was recorded once. V is TRBV28 and J is TRBJ2-3; D uncertain. In germline, CDR1 is MDHEN, CDR2 SYDVKM. V dropped 9 bases and J dropped 2 bases, with 15 bases sitting between them. The CDR3 contains 14 residues. CDR3 sequence (DNA): TGTGCCAGTTCCCTCTCCCCCGTCACAGATACGCAGTATTTT. This gives the protein CASSLSPVTDTQYF.

This clonotype was seen a handful of times. V usage is TRBV19 and J usage is TRBJ1-2; no clear D gene. Germline loops: CDR1 LNHDA, CDR2 SQIVND (reference sequence). CDR3 length equals 14 residues. Trimming removed 7 bases from V and 2 bases from J, with 14 bases in between. The CDR3 protein is CASTPSGTNYGYTF. The CDR3 bases are TGTGCCAGTACTCCTTCGGGTACGAACTATGGCTACACCTTC.

The table lists this clonotype with many counts. V is TRBV28 and J is TRBJ2-3, with no clear D. The length of the CDR3 is 14 residues. V lost 7 bases to trimming and J lost 2 bases, with 13 bases between them. Germline-derived CDR1 and CDR2 are MDHEN and SYDVKM. The CDR3 sequence: CASTLGRFTDTQYF. CDR3 DNA sequence: TGTGCCAGCACCTTGGGCAGGTTCACAGATACGCAGTATTTT.

This clonotype was observed at least ten times. The CDR3 spells CASSPGADNQPQHF. The CDR3 DNA reads TGTGCCAGCAGCCCAGGGGCGGACAATCAGCCCCAGCATTTT. The genes are TRBV28 and TRBJ1-5; possibly TRBD1 for D (6 bases). Trimming removed 6 bases at V and 3 bases at J, with 12 bases between. From germline, CDR1 is MDHEN and CDR2 SYDVKM. The CDR3 runs 14 residues.

This clonotype was recorded many times. DNA for the CDR3: TGTGCCAGCTCACCAGGACAGGGGCGCGAGCAGTACTTC. Encoded protein: CASSPGQGREQYF. The chain uses TRBV18 and TRBJ2-7, with 9 bases matching TRBD1. Germline values: CDR1 KGHSH, CDR2 LQKENI. Trimming took 2 bases from V and 6 from J; bases not matched to a gene: 2. This CDR3 region has 13 residues.

The chain joins TRBV9 to TRBJ2-5, with D possibly being TRBD1 or TRBD2 (5 bases each). Trimming left V 0 bases short and J 8 bases short, with 8 bases between. The CDR3 has 12 amino acids. Per the germline V gene, CDR1 is SGDLS and CDR2 is YYNGEE. CDR3 region: CASSVGGKTQYF. The CDR3 DNA reads as TGTGCCAGCAGCGTAGGGGGGAAAACCCAGTACTTC.

In its sample, this clonotype was seen many times. V and J are TRBV11-2 and TRBJ2-1; 12 bases are shared with TRBD2. The CDR3 consists of 14 residues. V shed 5 bases and J 6 bases; nucleotides not matched to a gene: 2. Per germline, CDR1 SGHAT and CDR2 FQNNGV. The CDR3 loop is CASSGTSGSNEQFF. In DNA form, the CDR3 reads TGTGCCAGCAGCGGGACTAGCGGGTCCAATGAGCAGTTCTTC.

This clonotype was observed a few times. Possible read error: a much larger clone is one base away. This chain links TRBV30 with TRBJ1-5, with TRBD1 matching 9 bases. CDR3 size: 14 residues. CDR1 and CDR2 from the germline V gene are GTSNPN and SVGIG (reference sequence). V shed 1 base, J shed 3 bases, and the junction held 1 base outside the gene matches. CDR3 region: CAWSGTGANQPQHF. The DNA for the CDR3 is TGTGCCTGGAGTGGGACAGGGGCCAATCAGCCCCAGCATTTT.

The chain is built from TRBV5-1 and TRBJ1-3; TRBD1 agrees at 9 bases. Germline assignment: CDR1 SGHRS and CDR2 YFSETQ. V lost 0 bases, J lost 0 bases, and 4 bases stayed unmatched. This CDR3 has 17 residues. The CDR3 spells CASSLAPGQGSGNTIYF. The CDR3, as DNA: TGCGCCAGCAGCTTGGCCCCGGGACAGGGCTCTGGAAACACCATATATTTT.

V gene TRBV27 combines with J gene TRBJ2-7, with D maybe TRBD2 (6 bases). CDR3 length equals 16 residues. Germline CDR1 reads MNHEY; CDR2 reads SMNVEV (reference sequence). Trimming took off 4 bases at V and 0 bases at J, with 16 bases between the two ends. This CDR3 is CASSSRGTRNSYEQYF. As DNA, the CDR3 is TGTGCCAGCAGTTCCCGGGGGACCCGAAACTCCTACGAGCAGTACTTC.

There are many counts of this clonotype. The V gene is TRBV2, the J gene TRBJ2-1; D is possibly TRBD1 (6 bases). CDR1 and CDR2 (germline): SNHLY, FYNNEI. The V gene lost 8 bases and the J gene lost 9 bases, with 20 bases spanning the gap. The CDR3 covers 14 residues. This CDR3 reads CASARKAGEFEQFF. The DNA for the CDR3 is TGTGCCAGCGCCAGGAAGGCAGGGGAGTTTGAGCAGTTCTTC.

A word on this clonotype: At one of its ends the junction is not consistent with the germline gene, which may arise from a read error. V gene TRBV5-8 combines with J gene TRBJ2-1; TRBD2 agrees at 7 bases. Germline V gives CDR1 SGHTS, CDR2 YDEGEE. The CDR3 sequence is 15 residues long. CDR3 protein: CASNLGSGSYNEQFF. In nucleotides, the CDR3 is TGTGCCAGCAACTTGGGTAGCGGGTCCTACAATGAGCAGTTCTTC.

V and J are TRBV15 and TRBJ1-3; TRBD1 matches at 10 bases. J was trimmed by 0 bases and V by 2 bases; bases with no gene match: 4. Germline V lookup: CDR1 LNHNV, CDR2 YYDKDF (reference sequence). The CDR3 is made up of 17 amino acids. The CDR3 region is CATSRRQGASSGNTIYF. As DNA, the CDR3 is TGTGCCACCAGCAGAAGACAGGGGGCGAGCTCTGGAAACACCATATATTTT.

The rearrangement uses TRBV5-1 and TRBJ1-4; D is unresolved. V dropped 1 base and J dropped 0 bases, with 7 bases sitting between them. Germline V CDR1 and CDR2: SGHRS, YFSETQ. This CDR3 is 15 amino acids long. CDR3 residues: CASSLSRPTNEKLFF. The CDR3 bases are TGCGCCAGCAGCTTGAGCAGACCAACTAATGAAAAACTGTTTTTT.

This chain links TRBV19 with TRBJ2-7; D may correspond to TRBD1 or TRBD2 (5 bases each). The CDR3 runs 16 residues. Trimming left V 4 bases short and J 5 bases short, with 21 bases between. In germline, CDR1 is LNHDA, CDR2 SQIVND (reference sequence). Here the CDR3 DNA reads TGTGCCAGTAGTACTGACCCAGGAGACTGGGGGAACGAGCAGTACTTC. It specifies CASSTDPGDWGNEQYF. Looking up the rest from reference TRBV19 and TRBJ2-7 gives the full variable domain: DGGITQSPKYLFRKEGQNVTLSCEQNLNHDAMYWYRQDPGQGLRLIYYSQIVNDFQKGDIAEGYSVSREKKESFPLTVTSAQKNPTAFYLCASSTDPGDWGNEQYFGPGTRLTVT.

This chain uses TRBV11-2 with TRBJ1-6, with TRBD1 identical over 8 bases. The length of the CDR3 is 15 residues. The V and J ends lost 2 bases and 7 bases, in that order; junction bases with no gene match: 4. Germline lookup yields CDR1 SGHAT and CDR2 FQNNGV. The CDR3 is CASSLLRTGNSPLHF. As DNA, the CDR3 is TGTGCCAGCAGCTTATTGAGGACAGGGAATTCACCCCTCCACTTT.

The sample holds many counts of this clonotype. This chain uses TRBV29-1 with TRBJ2-3; D gene uncertain. V was pared by 1 base and J by 2 bases, with 10 bases between. This CDR3 is 14 amino acids long. The V gene's germline CDR1 is SQVTM and CDR2 ANQGSEA. This chain's CDR3 is CSVEGWLNTDTQYF. The CDR3 nucleotides are TGCAGCGTTGAAGGTTGGCTTAACACAGATACGCAGTATTTT.

The V gene is TRBV11-1, the J gene TRBJ2-3, with D perhaps assigned TRBD1 or TRBD2 (6 bases each). This CDR3 has 12 residues. V lost 11 bases and J 6 bases, leaving 15 bases between the germline ends. The germline gives CDR1 SGHAT, CDR2 FQDESV (reference sequence). CDR3: CAGWGAGDTQYF. In DNA form, the CDR3 reads TGTGCCGGCTGGGGGGCGGGGGATACGCAGTATTTT.